Listed below are T cell receptor beta chains from one sample, sequenced in a study of CD8 T cells in ankylosing spondylitis. TCRdb re-called the 5' RACE reads with MiXCR, one entry per CDR3 protein. The profile shows 100,000 to 150,000 distinct CDR3 sequences, 9.3% of them singletons. What was sequenced was blood, either unsorted or a sorted T cell fraction (not recorded which). The receptors stem from a male donor with ankylosing spondylitis or in good health (not recorded which). Both conserved end residues are part of each CDR3. Each record gives: clone size, J gene, D gene, V gene, CDR3 DNA, CDR3 protein. D genes are given only for firm matches. For some rows the clone size is stated as once, few or many, or as a class when expanded; others skip it.

abundance: few; j_gene: TRBJ2-5; d_gene: TRBD2; v_gene: TRBV6-2/TRBV6-3; CDR3nt: TGTGCCAGCAGTTACTCAGCGGGAGGACACCAAGAGACCCAGTACTTC; CDR3aa: CASSYSAGGHQETQYF
abundance: many; j_gene: TRBJ2-1; d_gene: -; v_gene: TRBV29-1; CDR3nt: TGCAGCGTTGAATACGGGAAGCAAGACAATGAGCAGTTCTTC; CDR3aa: CSVEYGKQDNEQFF
abundance: -; j_gene: TRBJ2-3; d_gene: -; v_gene: TRBV7-9; CDR3nt: TGTGCCAGCAGCTCTTCCCAGGGGTATGATACGCAGTATTTT; CDR3aa: CASSSSQGYDTQYF
abundance: many; j_gene: TRBJ2-1; d_gene: -; v_gene: TRBV7-3; CDR3nt: TGTGCCAGCAGCGATTCCCCAGGGTTATCGGAGCAGTTCTTC; CDR3aa: CASSDSPGLSEQFF
abundance: few; j_gene: TRBJ2-1; d_gene: TRBD2; v_gene: TRBV7-2; CDR3nt: TGTGCCAGCAGCCCTTGGACCGGGACTAATTACAATGAGCAGTTCTTC; CDR3aa: CASSPWTGTNYNEQFF
abundance: many; j_gene: TRBJ2-1; d_gene: TRBD1; v_gene: TRBV5-1; CDR3nt: TGCGCCAGCAGCTTAGTAGGGGGCGGCTCCTACAATGAGCAGTTCTTC; CDR3aa: CASSLVGGGSYNEQFF
abundance: many; j_gene: TRBJ2-7; d_gene: -; v_gene: TRBV7-2; CDR3nt: TGTGCCAGCAGCTTGGGGACTGGGTTCGAGCAGTACTTC; CDR3aa: CASSLGTGFEQYF
abundance: many; j_gene: TRBJ2-1; d_gene: TRBD1; v_gene: TRBV7-6; CDR3nt: TGTGCCAGCAGCTTCGCGGACAGGAGCTCCTACAATGAGCAGTTCTTC; CDR3aa: CASSFADRSSYNEQFF
abundance: -; j_gene: TRBJ2-7; d_gene: TRBD2; v_gene: TRBV9; CDR3nt: TGTGCCAGCAGCGTAGGGTCGGCTAGCGGCTTCGACTACGAGCAGTACTTC; CDR3aa: CASSVGSASGFDYEQYF
abundance: -; j_gene: TRBJ2-1; d_gene: TRBD1; v_gene: TRBV5-1; CDR3nt: TGCGCCAGCAGCTTCCGGACAGGGGTGAACCCGAGCTCCTACAATGAGCAGTTCTTC; CDR3aa: CASSFRTGVNPSSYNEQFF
abundance: few; j_gene: TRBJ1-5; d_gene: -; v_gene: TRBV12-3/TRBV12-4; CDR3nt: TGTGCCAGCAGGCGCGAGGGGATATATAGCAATCAGCCCCAGCATTTT; CDR3aa: CASRREGIYSNQPQHF